The present T cell receptor beta chain was sequenced within a study of cytomegalovirus exposure and HLA in healthy donors. Study-level findings and limits: The authors later linked a missense DCLRE1C variant to TCR beta V- and J-gene trimming.

This clone was counted a few times. Antigen specificity is unknown. Primers for the PCR totalled 60 Vbeta and 13 Jbeta. Sequencing was performed with immunoSEQ multiplex PCR; in TCRdb, only in-frame clones are kept and a portion is missing. The sample includes some 130,000 clones, approximately 80% of them seen just once. The CDR3 length is 10 residues. CDR1 is SGHVT and CDR2 is SQSDAQ in the germline V gene. V was trimmed by 3 bases and J by 9 bases, leaving 5 bases between them. Input material: PBMCs. This TCR was recovered from a man aged 25-45 years in good health and CMV-seronegative. The rearrangement links TRBV7-4 to TRBJ1-2; no definite D call. The CDR3, as DNA: TGTGCCAGCAGCTTCCTCTGCTACACCTTC. As protein: CASSFLCYTF.